This T cell receptor (beta chain) stems from a study of cytomegalovirus exposure and HLA in healthy donors. V was pared by 5 bases and J by 6 bases, with 14 bases of the junction left unmatched. Germline values: CDR1 SEHNR, CDR2 FQNEAQ (reference sequence). The CDR3 is 16 residues long. The primer mix had 60 Vbeta and 13 Jbeta primers. Original processing notes: In a later analysis, of 79 million or so unique beta chains, about 12 million appeared in at least two donors. Measured with immunoSEQ multiplex PCR; TCRdb has only the in-frame clones, and not every one. That table supplies the V and J calls and clone size; D and trimming were determined from the DNA. The table lists tens of thousands of clones, 77% of them singletons.

The chain couples TRBV7-9 to TRBJ2-7, with 9 bases aligning to TRBD1. Sequencing was performed on PBMCs. This clonotype was sampled from a man in his fifties or sixties in good health and CMV-seropositive. In DNA form, the CDR3 reads TGTGCCAGCAGCCCCCCGACCGGGACAGGGAAACTCGAGCAGTACTTC. Encoded protein: CASSPPTGTGKLEQYF.